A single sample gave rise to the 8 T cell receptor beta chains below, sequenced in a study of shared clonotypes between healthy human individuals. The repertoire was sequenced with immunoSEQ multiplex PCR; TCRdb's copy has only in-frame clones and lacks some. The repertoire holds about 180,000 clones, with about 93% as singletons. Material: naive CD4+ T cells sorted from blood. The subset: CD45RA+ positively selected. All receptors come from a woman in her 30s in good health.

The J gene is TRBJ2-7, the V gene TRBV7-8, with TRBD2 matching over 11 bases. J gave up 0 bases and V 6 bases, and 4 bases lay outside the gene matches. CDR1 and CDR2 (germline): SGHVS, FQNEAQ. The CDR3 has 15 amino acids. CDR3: CASRKTSGGSYEQYF. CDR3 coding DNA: TGTGCCAGCAGAAAAACTAGCGGGGGCTCCTACGAGCAGTACTTC.

CDR3 amino acids: CASSKDAWPLYGYTF. DNA of the CDR3: TGCGCCAGCAGCAAGGACGCCTGGCCCCTCTATGGCTACACCTTC. The rearrangement uses TRBV5-1 and TRBJ1-2; no clear D. There are 15 residues in the CDR3. The germline gives CDR1 SGHRS, CDR2 YFSETQ. Trimming took 4 bases from V and 4 from J, leaving 17 bases between them.

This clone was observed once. The CDR3 bases are TGTGCCAGCAGTCCAAACTTAGCGGGAGCCTCCTACGAGCAGTACTTC. Translated, it gives CASSPNLAGASYEQYF. The genes are TRBV28 and TRBJ2-5; 9 bases line up with TRBD2. The end of the DNA aligns better with TRBJ2-7, so the J call may be wrong. Germline values: CDR1 MDHEN, CDR2 SYDVKM. The CDR3 is 16 amino acids.

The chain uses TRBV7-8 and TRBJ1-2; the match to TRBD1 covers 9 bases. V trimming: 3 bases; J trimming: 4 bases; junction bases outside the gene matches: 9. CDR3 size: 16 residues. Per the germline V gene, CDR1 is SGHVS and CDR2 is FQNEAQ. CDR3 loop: CASSLRVTGGSYGYTF. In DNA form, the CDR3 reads TGTGCCAGCAGCTTGAGGGTGACAGGGGGTAGCTATGGCTACACCTTC.

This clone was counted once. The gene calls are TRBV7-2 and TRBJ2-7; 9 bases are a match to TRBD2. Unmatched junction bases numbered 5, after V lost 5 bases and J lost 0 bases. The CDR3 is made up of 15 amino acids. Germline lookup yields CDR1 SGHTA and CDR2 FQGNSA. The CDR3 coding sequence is TGTGCCAGCAGCGTCCTAGCGGGGAGCTCCTACGAGCAGTACTTC. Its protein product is CASSVLAGSSYEQYF.

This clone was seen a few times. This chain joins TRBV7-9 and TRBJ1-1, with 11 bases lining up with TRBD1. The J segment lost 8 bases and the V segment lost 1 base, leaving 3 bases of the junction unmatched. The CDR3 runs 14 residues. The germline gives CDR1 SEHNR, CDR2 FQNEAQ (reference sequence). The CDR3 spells CASSLGTGGGEAFF. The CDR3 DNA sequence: TGTGCCAGCAGCTTAGGGACAGGGGGCGGAGAAGCTTTCTTT.

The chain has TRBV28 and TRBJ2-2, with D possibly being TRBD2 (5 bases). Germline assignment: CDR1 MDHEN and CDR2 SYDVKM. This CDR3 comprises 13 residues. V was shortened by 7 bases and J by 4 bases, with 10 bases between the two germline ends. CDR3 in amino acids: CASTGGFTGELFF. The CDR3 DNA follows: TGTGCCAGCACCGGCGGGTTCACCGGGGAGCTGTTTTTT.

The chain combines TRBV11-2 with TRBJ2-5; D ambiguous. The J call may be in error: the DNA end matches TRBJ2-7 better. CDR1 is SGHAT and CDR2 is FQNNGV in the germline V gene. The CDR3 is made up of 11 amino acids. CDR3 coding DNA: TGTGCCAGCAGCTTTGCGTACGAGCAGTACTTC. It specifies CASSFAYEQYF.